The 14 T cell receptor beta chains below were found in one sample sequenced in a study of cytomegalovirus exposure and HLA in healthy donors. PCR employed 60 Vbeta and 13 Jbeta primers. Data came from immunoSEQ multiplex PCR; TCRdb stores just in-frame clones and leaves some out. The sample holds about 70,000 clones, about 73% seen once. The sample was PBMCs. All receptors come from a woman aged 60-75 years in good health and CMV-seropositive.

The V and J genes are TRBV7-9 and TRBJ2-5; 7 bases line up with TRBD2. This CDR3 contains 15 residues. In germline, CDR1 is SEHNR, CDR2 FQNEAQ (reference sequence). V lost 3 bases and J lost 2; bases outside the gene matches: 6. This chain's CDR3 is CASSFFSGWQETQYF. In DNA form, the CDR3 reads TGTGCCAGCAGCTTTTTTAGCGGGTGGCAAGAGACCCAGTACTTC.

This chain joins TRBV5-4 and TRBJ2-7, with TRBD2 identical over 9 bases. Losses at the gene ends were 5 bases for V and 1 base for J; bases not matched to a gene: 4. Germline V CDR1 and CDR2: SGHNT, YYREEE (reference sequence). The CDR3 consists of 14 residues. For the CDR3, the DNA is TGTGCCAGCAGGGCCGGACTAGCGTCCTACGAGCAGTACTTC. Encoded protein: CASRAGLASYEQYF.

The DNA of the CDR3 is TGCGCCAGCAGCTTGACGACTACACGGGGCTACAATGAGCAGTTCTTC. Encoded protein: CASSLTTTRGYNEQFF. The chain couples TRBV5-1 to TRBJ2-1; a weak D match, TRBD2 (5 bases). Germline assignment: CDR1 SGHRS and CDR2 YFSETQ. V was cut by 1 base and J by 3 bases, with 14 bases left in between. The CDR3 covers 16 residues.

The chain links TRBV13 to TRBJ1-6; D uncertain. Trimming took off 6 bases at V and 1 base at J, with 4 bases between the two ends. The germline gives CDR1 PRHDT, CDR2 FYEKMQ (reference sequence). This CDR3 has 13 amino acids. As DNA, the CDR3 is TGTGCCAGCAGTGAGTCCTATAATTCACCCCTCCACTTT. Protein sequence: CASSESYNSPLHF.

A few counts support this clone. The chain couples TRBV30 to TRBJ1-2; the match to TRBD1 covers 7 bases. This CDR3 is built from 12 residues. In germline, CDR1 is GTSNPN, CDR2 SVGIG (reference sequence). Trimming cost V 4 bases and J 8 bases; bases outside gene matches: 7. CDR3 amino acids: CAWTTGAGGYTF. As DNA, the CDR3 is TGTGCCTGGACTACAGGGGCCGGGGGCTACACCTTC.

The rearrangement uses TRBV7-2 and TRBJ1-5, with D unclear. The CDR3 is 12 amino acids. Deletions cut 3 bases from V and 15 bases from J, with 15 bases between. From germline, CDR1 is SGHTA and CDR2 FQGNSA. The CDR3, as DNA: TGTGCCAGCAGCTTGGGAGGAGGGATTCCGCATTTT. It is translated as CASSLGGGIPHF.

CDR3 sequence: CASSLTVNTEAFF. CDR3 nucleotides: TGTGCCAGCAGTTTGACAGTGAACACTGAAGCTTTCTTT. The chain employs TRBV6-6 and TRBJ1-1; D may be TRBD1 (5 bases). V lost 4 bases, J lost 0 bases, and 6 bases lay in between. The CDR3 spans 13 residues. Germline assignment: CDR1 MNHNY and CDR2 SVGAGI (reference sequence).

The chain employs TRBV19 and TRBJ1-1; TRBD1 matches 7 bases. The germline V gene encodes CDR1 LNHDA and CDR2 SQIVND (reference sequence). The CDR3 consists of 13 residues. The junction had 4 bases not matched to a gene; V was cut back by 8 bases and J by 1 base. In DNA form, the CDR3 reads TGTGCCAGTTCCGGGACAGCGAACACTGAAGCTTTCTTT. Protein: CASSGTANTEAFF.

The chain joins TRBV29-1 to TRBJ2-7; D gene unclear. The CDR3 has 12 amino acids. V dropped 4 bases and J dropped 0 bases, with 7 bases sitting between them. Germline V lookup: CDR1 SQVTM, CDR2 ANQGSEA. CDR3 sequence (DNA): TGCAGCGTTGTCCTGAGCTCCTACGAGCAGTACTTC. Translating it yields CSVVLSSYEQYF.

This clone was detected only a few times. This CDR3 is CASSYRQGGNGYTF. The CDR3 bases are TGTGCCAGCAGTTACAGGCAGGGAGGGAACGGCTACACCTTC. This chain joins TRBV6-5 and TRBJ1-2, with D possibly being TRBD1 (5 bases). CDR3 length equals 14 residues. Trimming took off 2 bases at V and 8 bases at J, with 15 bases between the two ends. Germline assignment: CDR1 MNHEY and CDR2 SVGAGI.

V and J are TRBV21-1 and TRBJ2-5; TRBD1 is taken as the D call from the table, unchecked against the DNA. TRBV21-1 is designated a pseudogene. The CDR3 covers 17 residues. The CDR3 spells CASSPRKDRGFGETQYF. The DNA for the CDR3 is TGTGCCAGCAGCCCCCGTAAAGACAGGGGGTTCGGGGAGACCCAGTACTTC.

The chain recombines TRBV5-1 with TRBJ2-7; D perhaps matches TRBD2 (6 bases). This CDR3 has 13 amino acids. Between the trimmed V and J ends, which lost 4 bases and 2 bases, there was a span of 10 bases. The germline V gene has CDR1 SGHRS and CDR2 YFSETQ. The DNA for the CDR3 is TGCGCCAGCAGCGCGGGGTCGACCTACGAGCAGTACTTC. Residues: CASSAGSTYEQYF.

V and J are TRBV12-5 and TRBJ2-4; 7 nucleotides match TRBD1. There are 14 residues in the CDR3. The germline CDR1 and CDR2 sequences are LGHNT and FRNRAP. Trimming removed 4 bases from V and 2 bases from J; junction bases left unmatched: 2. The CDR3 region has the DNA TGTGCTAGTGGTTGGGGACAGTCCAAAAACATTCAGTACTTC. Protein: CASGWGQSKNIQYF.

The chain couples TRBV6-1 to TRBJ2-4, with 7 nucleotides matching TRBD1. With V trimmed by 1 base and J by 3 bases, 9 bases remained unmatched. The CDR3 totals 17 residues. Germline V lookup: CDR1 MNHNS, CDR2 SASEGT. In nucleotides, the CDR3 is TGTGCCAGCAGTGAAGGGGGAAAGGCAGGGGGCAAAAACATTCAGTACTTC. Translated: CASSEGGKAGGKNIQYF.